Described below is a single TCR beta chain sequence and its context. What it binds is not known. The sample has other DNA sequences that encode this CDR3 too. Trimming cost V 0 bases and J 7 bases, with 3 bases left between them. This CDR3 is 12 amino acids long. The germline V gene has CDR1 MNHEY and CDR2 SMNVEV (reference sequence). The data originate from a study of CD8+ T cells in alopecia areata. Study-wide results and caveats: Higher clonality than in normal scalp was seen in lesional scalp, especially alopecia totalis/universalis.

It was cDNA, reverse transcribed from extracted RNA, that served as the sequencing template. Libraries were prepared by immunoSEQ multiplex PCR; TCRdb keeps only in-frame clonotypes and omits some of them. The table includes some 150,000 clones, about 53% detected once. This sample comprised CD8+ T cells sorted from blood, obtained at week 0. The chain is built from TRBV27 and TRBJ2-2, with D unclear. The TCR originated in a human donor with alopecia areata. The CDR3 nucleotides are TGTGCCAGCAGTTTATCCGGCGGGGAGCTGTTTTTT. Residues: CASSLSGGELFF.